Each of the 23 T cell receptor beta chains below was sequenced from the same sample in a study of cytomegalovirus exposure and HLA in healthy donors. Primers included in the PCR were 60 Vbeta and 13 Jbeta primers. Repertoires were generated with immunoSEQ multiplex PCR, while TCRdb's copy carries only in-frame clones and drops some. Among under 150,000 clones listed, 65% to 80% were seen once. Sequences were obtained from PBMCs. The origin of the receptors is a woman aged 18-35 years in good health and CMV-seronegative.

This sequence joins TRBV6-4 and TRBJ1-2, with a weak D call TRBD1 (5 bases). Germline-derived CDR1 and CDR2 are MRHNA and SNTAGT. The CDR3 consists of 15 residues. The V end lost 8 bases, the J end lost 0 bases, and 16 bases lay between the germline ends. In nucleotides, the CDR3 is TGTGCCAGCGGCTCTGAAGGGGCAGCTAACTATGGCTACACCTTC. It specifies CASGSEGAANYGYTF.

The sample holds one count of this clone. This chain connects TRBV6-5 to TRBJ2-4; possibly TRBD2 for D (5 bases). Trimming stripped 6 bases from V and 9 bases from J, with 15 bases between. The germline gives CDR1 MNHEY, CDR2 SVGAGI. CDR3 length equals 13 residues. CDR3 nucleotide sequence: TGTGCCAGCAGCCCTCGGGAAAACGGCATTCAGTACTTC. Protein product: CASSPRENGIQYF.

The chain couples TRBV22-1 to TRBJ2-7; the table calls TRBD2, which could not be checked here. TRBV22-1 is a pseudogene. The CDR3 covers 17 residues. CDR3 protein: CPGSAQVGTSSSYEQYF. CDR3 bases: TGTCCTGGGAGCGCTCAAGTCGGGACTTCCAGCTCCTACGAGCAGTACTTC.

Comments on this clone: Additional DNA sequences in this sample encode the identical CDR3. CDR3 in DNA: TGTGCCAGCAGTTACTCGGGGGGAGGCTACACCTTC. It translates to CASSYSGGGYTF. The genes are TRBV6-5 and TRBJ1-2, with D maybe TRBD1 (5 bases). The germline V and J ends were trimmed by 0 bases and 8 bases, with 7 bases remaining between them. The CDR3 has 12 amino acids. The germline gives CDR1 MNHEY, CDR2 SVGAGI.

This clone was detected once. V and J are TRBV5-6 and TRBJ1-5; D unclear. From germline, CDR1 is SGHDT and CDR2 YYEEEE. V was shortened by 5 bases and J by 3 bases, with 15 bases between the two germline ends. The CDR3 has 15 amino acids. The CDR3 nucleotides read TGTGCCAGCAGGCGAGGTCCACTGCCCAATCAGCCCCAGCATTTT. It specifies CASRRGPLPNQPQHF.

The genes are TRBV12-5 and TRBJ1-3; no clear D gene. Trimming shortened V by 3 bases and J by 9 bases, and 12 bases separated the two germline ends. CDR3 length: 13 residues. The germline V gene encodes CDR1 LGHNT and CDR2 FRNRAP. CDR3 nucleotides: TGTGCTAGTGGTTTAAATCAGGCGGGCACCATATATTTT. This gives the protein CASGLNQAGTIYF.

The rearrangement uses TRBV7-2 and TRBJ1-1, with D unresolved. Trimming pared 1 base from V and 4 bases from J, leaving 10 bases between. Germline loops: CDR1 SGHTA, CDR2 FQGNSA. The CDR3 is 14 residues long. This chain's CDR3 is CASSLGPGGTEAFF. CDR3 nucleotide sequence: TGTGCCAGCAGCTTAGGGCCGGGAGGCACTGAAGCTTTCTTT.

For this clone: Other nucleotide sequences in the sample specify the same CDR3. J is TRBJ1-3 and V is TRBV30; 7 bases fit TRBD1. The CDR3 runs 14 residues. V gave up 3 bases and J gave up 4 bases; unmatched junction bases: 6. Germline CDR1 and CDR2: GTSNPN and SVGIG (reference sequence). The DNA of the CDR3 is TGTGCCTGGAGCCGACAGGGAGGAGGAAACACCATATATTTT. Amino acid sequence: CAWSRQGGGNTIYF.

The rearrangement joins TRBV29-1 to TRBJ2-7; D not certain. Germline loops: CDR1 SQVTM, CDR2 ANQGSEA. Trimming took 1 base from V and 3 from J, leaving 13 bases between them. This CDR3 has 14 amino acids. CDR3 region: CSVEVRGRGYEQYF. The CDR3 DNA is TGCAGCGTTGAAGTGAGAGGTAGAGGCTACGAGCAGTACTTC.

The rearrangement links TRBV11-2 to TRBJ1-4; D is undetermined. V dropped 1 base and J dropped 4 bases, with 10 bases sitting between them. Germline V gene data show CDR1 as SGHAT and CDR2 as FQNNGV. The CDR3 sequence is 15 residues long. The CDR3 protein is CASSLARDINEKLFF. The CDR3 bases are TGTGCCAGCAGCTTAGCTCGGGATATTAATGAAAAACTGTTTTTT. Full variable domain (outside the CDR3, taken from reference TRBV11-2 and TRBJ1-4): EAGVAQSPRYKIIEKRQSVAFWCNPISGHATLYWYQQILGQGPKLLIQFQNNGVVDDSQLPKDRFSAERLKGVDSTLKIQPAKLEDSAVYLCASSLARDINEKLFFGSGTQLSVL.

Concerning this clone itself: One end of the junction fails to match germline, which may point to a read error. V is TRBV7-9 and J is TRBJ1-1; 7 bases agree with TRBD1. Germline V gene data show CDR1 as SEHNR and CDR2 as FQNEAQ (reference sequence). This CDR3 comprises 14 residues. The CDR3 bases are TGTTCCAGCAGCTTAAACAGGGGGAACACTGAAGCTTTCTTT. It encodes CSSSLNRGNTEAFF.

This sequence joins TRBV5-4 and TRBJ2-5, with a tentative D call TRBD2 (5 bases). The CDR3 is 11 amino acids. V shed 3 bases and J shed 13 bases, with 13 bases lying between them. Germline lookup yields CDR1 SGHNT and CDR2 YYREEE (reference sequence). This CDR3 is CASSSGVRLYF. CDR3 sequence (DNA): TGTGCCAGCAGCTCCGGGGTACGCTTGTACTTC.

This clone appeared a single time. The V and J genes are TRBV15 and TRBJ1-5; no firm D call. The CDR3 has 15 residues. V lost 3 bases and J lost 4, with 13 bases in between. CDR1 and CDR2 from the germline V gene are LNHNV and YYDKDF (reference sequence). Written as DNA, the CDR3 is TGTGCCACCAGCAGCGGGGTGCAGCAGAATCAGCCCCAGCATTTT. Its protein product is CATSSGVQQNQPQHF.

The rearrangement links TRBV6-5 to TRBJ1-1; possibly TRBD1 for D (5 bases). Germline V lookup: CDR1 MNHEY, CDR2 SVGAGI. Trimming took 4 bases from V and 4 from J, leaving 10 bases between them. This CDR3 contains 13 residues. CDR3 DNA: TGTGCCAGCAGTTCGGAGGGGTTCACTGAAGCTTTCTTT. Protein: CASSSEGFTEAFF.

The chain joins TRBV5-1 to TRBJ1-5; 7 nucleotides match TRBD1. The CDR3 spans 16 residues. With V trimmed by 2 bases and J by 6 bases, 11 bases remained unmatched. Germline CDR1 and CDR2: SGHRS and YFSETQ. CDR3 DNA: TGCGCCAGCAGCTTAGGCGAGGACAGGCCCGTTCAGCCCCAGCATTTT. Amino acids: CASSLGEDRPVQPQHF.

This rearrangement joins TRBV6-5 to TRBJ2-1; TRBD2 matches at 8 bases. Germline V lookup: CDR1 MNHEY, CDR2 SVGAGI. The trim removed 4 bases at V and 3 bases at J, leaving 2 bases unmatched. The CDR3 loop spans 14 amino acids. CDR3 region: CASSSSGHYNEQFF. The CDR3, as DNA: TGTGCCAGCAGTTCTAGCGGGCACTACAATGAGCAGTTCTTC.

The chain combines TRBV6-1 with TRBJ2-7; D is perhaps TRBD2 (6 bases). V lost 1 base and J 2 bases, leaving 9 bases between the germline ends. The CDR3 extends over 14 amino acids. The germline gives CDR1 MNHNS, CDR2 SASEGT. CDR3 sequence (DNA): TGTGCCAGCAGTGAAGGGCCGGGGGCCTACGAGCAGTACTTC. Protein: CASSEGPGAYEQYF.

The V call is TRBV5-4, the J call TRBJ1-2, with TRBD1 identical over 8 bases. Germline V gives CDR1 SGHNT, CDR2 YYREEE (reference sequence). V lost 4 bases to trimming and J lost 8 bases; unmatched junction nucleotides: 7. The CDR3 length is 13 residues. CDR3 in amino acids: CASSPTGERGYTF. The DNA of the CDR3 is TGTGCCAGCAGCCCGACAGGGGAAAGGGGCTACACCTTC.

The chain joins TRBV30 to TRBJ1-1; TRBD1 might be the D (5 bases). The CDR3 loop spans 14 amino acids. Germline V gene lookup returns CDR1 GTSNPN and CDR2 SVGIG (reference sequence). V lost 2 bases, J lost 5 bases, and 15 bases lay in between. The CDR3 DNA reads as TGTGCCTGGAGTTTGTTAAGGGGCCGTACTGAAGCTTTCTTT. This encodes CAWSLLRGRTEAFF.

The table lists this clone with a count of one. The rearrangement joins TRBV15 to TRBJ2-2; D is undetermined. V was pared by 4 bases and J by 1 base, with 4 bases between. CDR1 LNHNV and CDR2 YYDKDF come from the germline V gene (reference sequence). The CDR3 covers 13 residues. The CDR3 sequence is CATSNGNTGELFF. CDR3 DNA: TGTGCCACCAGCAACGGGAACACCGGGGAGCTGTTTTTT.

The rearrangement joins TRBV19 to TRBJ2-3; 10 nucleotides line up with TRBD2. J lost 5 bases, V lost 3 bases, and 8 bases had no gene match. The CDR3 covers 16 residues. Germline CDR1 and CDR2: LNHDA and SQIVND (reference sequence). CDR3 sequence (DNA): TGTGCCAGTAGTATTATAAAGCGGGAGGGTAAAGATACGCAGTATTTT. It specifies CASSIIKREGKDTQYF.

The genes are TRBV4-1 and TRBJ2-2, with D hard to call. Germline V gene sequence: CDR1 MGHRA, CDR2 YSYEKL. The CDR3 consists of 14 residues. V lost 0 bases to trimming and J lost 3 bases, with 5 bases between them. The CDR3 region is CASSQERYTGELFF. The DNA of the CDR3 is TGCGCCAGCAGCCAAGAGCGGTACACCGGGGAGCTGTTTTTT.

This chain uses TRBV29-1 with TRBJ2-1, with TRBD2 identical over 7 bases. V trimming: 3 bases; J trimming: 3 bases; junction bases outside the gene matches: 5. Germline V gene data show CDR1 as SQVTM and CDR2 as ANQGSEA. The CDR3 spans 14 residues. The CDR3 sequence: CSVDGLELYNEQFF. The CDR3 bases are TGCAGCGTTGATGGACTAGAACTCTACAATGAGCAGTTCTTC.